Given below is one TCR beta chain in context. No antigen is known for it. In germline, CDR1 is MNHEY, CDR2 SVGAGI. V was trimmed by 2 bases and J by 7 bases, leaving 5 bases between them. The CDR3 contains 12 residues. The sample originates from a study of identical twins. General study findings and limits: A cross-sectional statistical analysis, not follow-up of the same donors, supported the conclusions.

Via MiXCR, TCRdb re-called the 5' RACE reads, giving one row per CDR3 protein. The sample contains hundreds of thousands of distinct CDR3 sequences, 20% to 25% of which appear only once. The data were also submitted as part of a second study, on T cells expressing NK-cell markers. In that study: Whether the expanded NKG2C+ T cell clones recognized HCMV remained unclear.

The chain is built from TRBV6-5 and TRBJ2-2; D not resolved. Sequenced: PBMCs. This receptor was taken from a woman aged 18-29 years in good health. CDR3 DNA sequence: TGTGCCAGCAGTTACGGCAGCGGGGAGCTGTTTTTT. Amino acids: CASSYGSGELFF.